The rows below give T cell receptor beta chains drawn from one sample of a study of blood T cells in healthy people across ages. TCRdb called the 5' RACE reads again in MiXCR, with one record for every CDR3 protein. The table has hundreds of thousands of distinct CDR3 sequences, 55% to 70% seen once; the top ten hold about 20%. The sample was blood. The receptors shown here come from a man aged 30 to 39 in good health. Each CDR3 is given with its conserved first and last residue. The D gene is left open where the match is weak. Only some rows state a clone size, as once, few, many or a class for expanded clones.

v_gene,j_gene,len,d_gene,abundance,CDR3nt,CDR3aa
TRBV7-6,TRBJ1-6,14,TRBD1,-,TGTGCCAGCAGCGCGACAGGGGGGGATTCACCCCTCCACTTT,CASSATGGDSPLHF
TRBV7-2,TRBJ2-1,15,-,-,TGTGCCAGCAGCCCCTTGCAGGGGGGAGGGTATGAGCAGTTCTTC,CASSPLQGGGYEQFF
TRBV20-1,TRBJ1-2,15,-,few,TGCAGTGCTAGTCGTAGGGGGGATACTAACTATGGCTACACCTTC,CSASRRGDTNYGYTF
TRBV28,TRBJ1-1,16,-,-,TGTGCCAGCTTCAAAGGTGGCAGGAGAAGGGACACTGAAGCTTTCTTT,CASFKGGRRRDTEAFF
TRBV13,TRBJ2-3,16,TRBD2,few,TGTGCCAGCAGCTTTCCTTTCAGCGGGGGCGGAGATACGCAGTATTTT,CASSFPFSGGGDTQYF
TRBV20-1,TRBJ2-5,15,TRBD2,once,TGCAGTGCTGGCCTTAGCGGGGCCCTACAAGAGACCCAGTACTTC,CSAGLSGALQETQYF
TRBV15,TRBJ2-3,16,-,once,TGTGCCACCAGCAGAGAGGGAGGCGCACGCACAGATACGCAGTATTTT,CATSREGGARTDTQYF
TRBV21-1,TRBJ2-1,16,-,-,TGTGCCAGCAGCAAAGTTCAGGGGGGTTCAAACAATGAGCAGTTCTTC,CASSKVQGGSNNEQFF
TRBV3-1,TRBJ2-5,16,-,-,TGTGCCAGCAGCCTCGAACTAGGAGCTGGTTTAGAGACCCAGTACTTC,CASSLELGAGLETQYF
TRBV20-1,TRBJ1-6,14,-,-,TGCAGTGCTAGAGATGGACGGACAAATTCACCCCTCCACTTT,CSARDGRTNSPLHF
TRBV9,TRBJ2-3,14,-,-,TGTGCCAGCAGGGGGGCCCACCAGGGAGATACGCAGTATTTT,CASRGAHQGDTQYF
TRBV2,TRBJ1-1,17,-,-,TGTGCCAGCAGTGAAGGCAGGGGTTTTTCGCCTAACACTGAAGCTTTCTTT,CASSEGRGFSPNTEAFF
TRBV7-9,TRBJ2-5,12,-,-,TGTGCCAGCAGCACTAAAACGGGGACCCAGTACTTC,CASSTKTGTQYF
TRBV5-1,TRBJ2-7,14,-,-,TGCGCCAGCAGCTCCCGCGCCGACAGCTACGAGCAGTACTTC,CASSSRADSYEQYF
TRBV9,TRBJ2-3,12,-,-,TGTGCCAGCAGCGATACACCGGATACGCAGTATTTT,CASSDTPDTQYF
TRBV7-3,TRBJ2-7,15,TRBD2,once,TGTGCCAGCCTTTGGTCAAGCGGGAGAAGTCACATTCGGTACTTC,CASLWSSGRSHIRYF
TRBV7-2,TRBJ2-1,18,-,-,TGTGCCAGCAGCTTAGTGCTGCGGGGGCGGAGCTCCTACAATGAGCAGTTCTTC,CASSLVLRGRSSYNEQFF
TRBV2,TRBJ2-6,15,-,-,TGTGCCAGCAGTGTCTTGCTCTCTGGGGCCAACGTCCTGACTTTC,CASSVLLSGANVLTF
TRBV20-1,TRBJ2-1,15,TRBD2,-,TGCAGTGCTAAAAAACCGGGACTAGCGGGACATGAGCAGTTCTTC,CSAKKPGLAGHEQFF
TRBV10-3,TRBJ2-1,14,-,-,TGTGCCATCAGTGAGGCGAGGGACGACAATGAGCAGTTCTTC,CAISEARDDNEQFF
TRBV3-1,TRBJ2-2,20,TRBD2,-,TGTGCCAGCAGCCCACCAGATACAGGGACTAGCGGGTACGACACCGGGGAGCTGTTTTTT,CASSPPDTGTSGYDTGELFF
TRBV20-1,TRBJ2-7,16,-,-,TGCAGTGCTAGAGACCCGTCGGCGGGCTCAAGGTGCGAGCAGTACTTC,CSARDPSAGSRCEQYF
TRBV12-3/TRBV12-4,TRBJ1-2,14,-,-,TGTGCCAGCAGTTTGGGTCGGGCAGGGCGAGGCTACACCTTC,CASSLGRAGRGYTF
TRBV7-2,TRBJ1-1,14,-,-,TGTGCCAGCAGTCGAAACCCCATGAACACTGAAGCTTTCTTT,CASSRNPMNTEAFF
TRBV10-3,TRBJ2-1,17,TRBD2,-,TGTGCCATCCGAGAGGGGTTAGCGGGAGATGAGGACAATGAGCAGTTCTTC,CAIREGLAGDEDNEQFF
TRBV29-1,TRBJ1-2,12,-,many,TGCAGCGTTGCGACCCTTAGGTATGGCTACACCTTC,CSVATLRYGYTF
TRBV25-1,TRBJ2-3,10,-,few,TGTGCCAGCAGTGAAGATACGCAGTATTTT,CASSEDTQYF
TRBV7-8,TRBJ2-3,16,TRBD2,-,TGTGCCAGCAGCTTAGGAGTACTAGCGGGGGGAGATACGCAGTATTTT,CASSLGVLAGGDTQYF
TRBV6-1,TRBJ1-1,14,-,-,TGTGCCAGCAGTGATTTTGCCCTCAACACTGAAGCTTTCTTT,CASSDFALNTEAFF
TRBV9,TRBJ2-3,14,-,-,TGTGCCAGCAGCGCGGGGTCGACAACAGATACGCAGTATTTT,CASSAGSTTDTQYF
TRBV29-1,TRBJ1-1,12,TRBD1,-,TGCAGCGCAGGACAGGAGGCAGCTGAAGCTTTCTTT,CSAGQEAAEAFF
TRBV5-1,TRBJ2-5,13,-,once,TGCGCCAGCAGCACCGGAAACGGGGAGACCCAGTACTTC,CASSTGNGETQYF
TRBV4-3,TRBJ2-4,15,-,-,TGCGCCAGCAGCCCGCGGGCTTCAGCCAAAAACATTCAGTACTTC,CASSPRASAKNIQYF
TRBV2,TRBJ2-7,14,-,-,TGTGCCAGCAGTGAGGTAGGGAGGTCAATCGAGCAGTACTTC,CASSEVGRSIEQYF
TRBV2,TRBJ1-2,14,-,once,TGTGCCAGCAGTGACCGGCCAGCTAACTATGGCTACACCTTC,CASSDRPANYGYTF
TRBV29-1,TRBJ2-7,12,TRBD1,-,TGCAGCTTCGGGACAGGGACGTCCGAGCAGTACTTC,CSFGTGTSEQYF
TRBV6-2/TRBV6-3,TRBJ2-1,14,-,-,TGTGCCACCCTGGGGCTTAACTCCTACAATGAGCAGTTCTTC,CATLGLNSYNEQFF
TRBV4-3,TRBJ1-1,14,-,-,TGCGCCAGCAGCTATAGTGTCGGGAACACTGAAGCTTTCTTT,CASSYSVGNTEAFF
TRBV20-1,TRBJ2-7,14,TRBD2,-,TGCAGTGCGTTGGGACTAGCGGGAACCTACGAGCAGTACTTC,CSALGLAGTYEQYF
TRBV4-2,TRBJ2-7,18,TRBD2,-,TGTGCCAGCAGCCAATCCCCGGGACTAGCGGGGTCCTCCTACGAGCAGTACTTC,CASSQSPGLAGSSYEQYF
TRBV12-3/TRBV12-4,TRBJ1-1,15,-,-,TGTGCCAGCACTCAATCCCAGGGGATGAACACTGAAGCTTTCTTT,CASTQSQGMNTEAFF
TRBV25-1,TRBJ2-3,17,TRBD2,-,TGTGCCAGCAGTGAACCCCGGGAGGGACGAACCACAGATACGCAGTATTTT,CASSEPREGRTTDTQYF
TRBV11-2,TRBJ1-1,15,-,few,TGTGCCAGCAGCTTATACGGGTCGATGAGCACTGAAGCTTTCTTT,CASSLYGSMSTEAFF
TRBV20-1,TRBJ2-1,15,-,-,TGCAGTGCTTGTAGCGGACCCATCTCCTACAATGAGCAGTTCTTC,CSACSGPISYNEQFF
TRBV20-1,TRBJ2-3,17,TRBD1,-,TGCAGTGCTACGGGACAGGGGGCACCGGGCCGCACAGATACGCGGTATTTT,CSATGQGAPGRTDTRYF
TRBV5-1,TRBJ2-5,15,-,-,TGCGCCAGCAGCTTGGTGTTTACAGGCCAAGAGACCCAGTACTTC,CASSLVFTGQETQYF
TRBV7-2,TRBJ2-4,16,TRBD2,-,TGTGCCAGCAGCCCCAGGGTAGCGGGGCTGGGAAACATTCAGTACTTC,CASSPRVAGLGNIQYF
TRBV20-1,TRBJ2-3,12,TRBD2,-,TGCAGTGCTAGATGGTCCGGGAGGAAGCAGTATTTT,CSARWSGRKQYF
TRBV5-1,TRBJ1-2,14,-,-,TGCGCCAGCAGCTCAGGAAGGGGGAACTATGGCTACACCTTC,CASSSGRGNYGYTF
TRBV28,TRBJ1-5,13,-,-,TGTGCCAGCAGTTTCAGGGGCGGGCAGCCCCGGCATTTT,CASSFRGGQPRHF
TRBV6-8,TRBJ1-2,12,-,-,TGTGCCAGCAGTTTACCGACGGATGGCTACACCTTC,CASSLPTDGYTF
TRBV6-1,TRBJ2-1,15,TRBD2,-,TGTGCCAGCAGTGCGACCGGGACTAGCGGGGAAGAGCAGTTCTTC,CASSATGTSGEEQFF
TRBV11-2,TRBJ2-5,18,TRBD2,few,TGTGCCAGCAGCTTAGAACCGGTCCTAGCGGGAGAAGGGGAGACCCAGTACTTC,CASSLEPVLAGEGETQYF
TRBV4-2,TRBJ2-5,15,TRBD2,few,TGTGCCAGCAGCCAAGTTACTAGCGGCGAGGAGACCCAGTACTTC,CASSQVTSGEETQYF
TRBV6-2/TRBV6-3,TRBJ2-6,17,-,-,TGTGCCAGCTTGGACCCTCTAGGGGGCTCTGGGGCCAACGTCCTGACTTTC,CASLDPLGGSGANVLTF
TRBV4-3,TRBJ2-7,14,-,-,TGCGCCAGCAGCCAAGATGCAGGGAACGACGAGCAGTACTTC,CASSQDAGNDEQYF
TRBV11-2,TRBJ1-2,15,-,-,TGTGCCAGCAGCTTAGAAGAAGCCAGTGGTGGTGGCTACACCTTC,CASSLEEASGGGYTF
TRBV20-1,TRBJ1-1,12,-,few,TGCAGTGCCGCGGATGTTTACACTGAAGCTTTCTTT,CSAADVYTEAFF
TRBV11-2,TRBJ1-1,15,-,once,TGTGCCAGCAGCTCGGGGGGGACCAGGGACACTGAAGCTTTCTTT,CASSSGGTRDTEAFF